This is a list of T cell receptor beta chains from one sample in a study of blood T cell repertoires in COVID-19. This table comes from immunoSEQ multiplex PCR, and its TCRdb copy is limited to in-frame clones, with some not included. The sample consists of 150,000 to 180,000 clones, roughly 83% of them appearing once. Material: peripheral blood. Receptors were obtained from a woman aged 60-75 years with COVID-19, enrolled during active disease. Both conserved end residues are part of each CDR3. The D gene is left open where the match is weak. Rows give clone size only sometimes, using once, few, many, or a class for an expanded clone.

clone size	D gene	J gene	V gene	CDR3 protein	CDR3 DNA
NA	TRBD2	TRBJ2-7	TRBV7-3	CASSVDPGLANPYEQYF	TGTGCCAGCAGCGTTGACCCGGGACTAGCGAACCCCTACGAGCAGTACTTC
NA	NA	TRBJ1-2	TRBV24-1	CASGGWYGYTF	TGTGCCTCCGGAGGGTGGTATGGCTACACCTTC
NA	NA	TRBJ1-4	TRBV6-5	CASSDDRLTNEKLFF	TGTGCCAGCAGCGATGACAGGCTCACTAATGAAAAACTGTTTTTT
once	TRBD1	TRBJ1-1	TRBV7-9	CASSFPRTGGENTEAFF	TGTGCCAGCAGCTTCCCCCGGACAGGGGGCGAGAACACTGAAGCTTTCTTT
NA	TRBD1	TRBJ2-2	TRBV11-2	CASSPQGRNTGELFF	TGTGCCAGCAGCCCACAGGGGCGGAACACCGGGGAGCTGTTTTTT
NA	TRBD2	TRBJ2-1	TRBV10-2	CASRRTSGVYNEQFF	TGCGCCAGCAGAAGGACTAGCGGGGTTTACAATGAGCAGTTCTTC
NA	NA	TRBJ1-3	TRBV5-1	CASSVTGIGNTIYF	TGCGCCAGCAGCGTGACAGGTATTGGAAACACCATATATTTT
NA	NA	TRBJ1-2	TRBV5-1	CASSQAGDYGYTF	TGCGCCAGCAGCCAGGCGGGGGACTATGGCTACACCTTC
NA	TRBD1	TRBJ1-2	TRBV12-3/TRBV12-4	CASSSQGAGYTF	TGTGCCAGCAGTTCACAGGGGGCTGGCTACACCTTC
NA	NA	TRBJ1-3	TRBV5-1	CASRYNPDSSGNTIYF	TGCGCCAGCAGATATAACCCGGACAGCTCTGGAAACACCATATATTTT
NA	NA	TRBJ1-6	TRBV3-1/TRBV3-2	CASSREPGWQTYNSPLHF	TGTGCCAGCAGCCGGGAGCCGGGGTGGCAGACATATAATTCACCCCTCCACTTT
NA	NA	TRBJ1-1	TRBV19	CASVMNTEAFF	TGTGCCAGTGTCATGAACACTGAAGCTTTCTTT
NA	NA	TRBJ1-5	TRBV7-9	CASSAQYSNQPQHF	TGTGCCAGCAGCGCCCAGTATAGCAATCAGCCCCAGCATTTT
NA	NA	TRBJ1-5	TRBV11-2	CASSLGGRQFGNQPQHF	TGTGCCAGCAGCTTAGGGGGTAGACAGTTTGGCAATCAGCCCCAGCATTTT
NA	NA	TRBJ2-3	TRBV9	CASSVEHLTDTQYF	TGTGCCAGCAGCGTAGAACACCTCACAGATACGCAGTATTTT
NA	NA	TRBJ2-3	TRBV10-1	CASSREVDTQYF	TGCGCCAGCAGTCGAGAGGTGGATACGCAGTATTTT
few	NA	TRBJ1-5	TRBV12-5	CARDTLVDQPQHF	TGTGCTAGGGACACCCTGGTCGATCAGCCCCAGCATTTT
few	NA	TRBJ1-2	TRBV30	CAWRGRGNYGYTF	TGTGCCTGGAGGGGGCGCGGTAACTATGGCTACACCTTC
NA	TRBD2	TRBJ2-3	TRBV24-1	CATSDQGLAGGRITDTQYF	TGTGCCACCAGTGACCAGGGACTAGCGGGGGGGCGCATCACAGATACGCAGTATTTT
once	NA	TRBJ2-3	TRBV29-1	CSVDGQSDTQYF	TGCAGCGTTGATGGGCAATCAGATACGCAGTATTTT
NA	NA	TRBJ1-5	TRBV7-6	CASSTGTIQPQHF	TGTGCCAGCAGCACAGGGACCATACAGCCCCAGCATTTT
once	TRBD1	TRBJ1-5	TRBV6-1	CASSGSGTGGNQPQHF	TGTGCCAGCAGTGGCTCCGGGACAGGGGGCAATCAGCCCCAGCATTTT
once	NA	TRBJ2-3	TRBV7-8	CASSPRQASTDTQYF	TGTGCCAGCAGCCCCAGACAGGCGAGCACAGATACGCAGTATTTT
NA	NA	TRBJ1-1	TRBV7-8	CASSRMNTEAFF	TGTGCCAGCAGCCGCATGAACACTGAAGCTTTCTTT
NA	NA	TRBJ1-1	TRBV5-1	CASSLDLAGTEAFF	TGCGCCAGCAGCTTGGATTTGGCAGGGACTGAAGCTTTCTTT
NA	NA	TRBJ1-2	TRBV6-1	CASSEWEAYGYTF	TGTGCCAGCAGTGAGTGGGAGGCCTATGGCTACACCTTC
few	NA	TRBJ1-3	TRBV3-1/TRBV3-2	CASSSFPGAESSGNTIYF	TGTGCCAGCAGCTCGTTCCCTGGGGCAGAGAGCTCTGGAAACACCATATATTTT
NA	NA	TRBJ2-5	TRBV5-1	CASSATGTGGETQYF	TGCGCCAGCAGCGCTACAGGGACCGGTGGAGAGACCCAGTACTTC